This T cell receptor beta chain was observed in a study of blood T cell repertoires in COVID-19. Turning to the study itself: PBMCs, B-cell-depleted T cells, or T cells were the source of the cDNA or gDNA that made up the material.

Data came from immunoSEQ multiplex PCR; TCRdb stores just in-frame clones and leaves some out. The sample shows about 210,000 clones, 84% of them seen only once. The CDR3 extends over 15 amino acids. J gave up 5 bases and V 0 bases, and 7 bases lay outside the gene matches. From germline, CDR1 is SGHRS and CDR2 YFSETQ. V and J are TRBV5-1 and TRBJ2-5, with 7 bases identical to TRBD2. The receptor was derived from a woman aged 50 to 65 with active or convalescent COVID-19. Sequencing was carried out using peripheral blood. The CDR3 nucleotides are TGCGCCAGCAGCTTGGCGGTAGCCGGGGGGGAGACCCAGTACTTC. Translation: CASSLAVAGGETQYF.